This TCR beta chain was profiled in a study of response to subunit inactivated influenza vaccine. TCRdb re-called the RT-PCR reads with MiXCR, one entry per CDR3 protein. The sample carries about 540,000 distinct CDR3 sequences, under 25% recorded once. These data were likewise used in another study, on T cells expressing NK-cell markers. As reported in that work: Synthesis of TCR beta cDNA relied on 5'RACE template switching carrying UMIs. Serological testing identified seven of the eight sequenced donors as HCMV-seropositive and one as seronegative. The CD3+CD56-NKG2C+ fraction was also led by these clonotypes in a handful of donors.

The material was CD4+ T cells sorted from PBMCs, obtained about 12 days after vaccination. The source is a man in his fifties who received an inactivated influenza vaccine.

CDR3 sequence reads: CASSPIRNNEQFF. CDR3 DNA sequence: TGTGCCAGCTCACCAATTAGGAACAATGAGCAGTTCTTC. V is TRBV18 and J is TRBJ2-1; D unclear. CDR3 size: 13 residues. Germline assignment: CDR1 KGHSH and CDR2 LQKENI. Trimming shortened V by 2 bases and J by 5 bases, and 7 bases separated the two germline ends.